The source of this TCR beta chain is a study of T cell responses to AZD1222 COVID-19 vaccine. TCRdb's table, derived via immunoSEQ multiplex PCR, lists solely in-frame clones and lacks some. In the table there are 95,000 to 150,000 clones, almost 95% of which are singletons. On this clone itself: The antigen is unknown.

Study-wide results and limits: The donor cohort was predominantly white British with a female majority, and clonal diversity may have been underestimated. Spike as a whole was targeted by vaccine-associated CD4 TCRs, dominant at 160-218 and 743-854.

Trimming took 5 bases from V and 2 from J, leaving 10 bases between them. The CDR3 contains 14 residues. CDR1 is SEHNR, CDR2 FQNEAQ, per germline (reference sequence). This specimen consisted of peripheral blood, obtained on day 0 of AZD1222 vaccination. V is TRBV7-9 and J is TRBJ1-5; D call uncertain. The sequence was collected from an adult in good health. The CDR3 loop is CASSRLDGNQPQHF. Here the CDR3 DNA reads TGTGCCAGCAGCCGACTGGATGGCAATCAGCCCCAGCATTTT.